This is a list of T cell receptor beta chains from one sample in a study of neurological immune-mediated disorders. TCRdb redid the calling of the 5' RACE reads with MiXCR, one entry per CDR3 protein. The table shows about 78,000 distinct CDR3 sequences, with about 5.5% occurring only once. Sequencing was done on a sample of PBMCs. Receptors were obtained from a woman in her thirties with multiple sclerosis. Both conserved end residues are part of each CDR3. A clone size is listed for some rows: how often the clone was seen (once, few, many), or a class if it is expanded.

TRBJ2-4	TRBV18	many	CASSPYDDRGDRYF
TRBJ2-3	TRBV20-1	many	CSARRTSGVGGDTQYF
TRBJ2-7	TRBV20-1	many	CSARHRSSGVFYEQYF
TRBJ2-1	TRBV20-1	NA	CSASLPEINEQFF
TRBJ1-2	TRBV28	few	CASSLFSNWGYGYTF
TRBJ2-3	TRBV5-1	many	CASSLVQSTDTQYF
TRBJ1-1	TRBV9	many	CASSVLTVNTEAFF
TRBJ1-6	TRBV12-3/TRBV12-4	many	CASSLRDYNSPLHF
TRBJ2-5	TRBV5-1	many	CASSLGPGQQETQYF
TRBJ2-2	TRBV7-2	many	CASSWERYTGELFF
TRBJ2-4	TRBV5-1	many	CASAGTSDGIQYF
TRBJ2-3	TRBV7-2	few	CASSLDYTSTDTQYF
TRBJ1-4	TRBV5-5	many	CASTVSGTGDEKLFF
TRBJ2-7	TRBV20-1	many	CSASPFERFSYEQYF
TRBJ2-1	TRBV7-6	many	CASSQGLAGDQSKNEQFF
TRBJ2-1	TRBV12-3/TRBV12-4	few	CASSRTSGPYNEQFF
TRBJ2-2	TRBV6-4	many	CASHSGLTGELFF
TRBJ2-5	TRBV3-1	NA	CASSRLSADQETQYF
TRBJ1-3	TRBV30	many	CAWGTGNTIYF
TRBJ2-3	TRBV20-1	many	CSARPAWAQGITDTQYF
TRBJ2-7	TRBV6-5	many	CASSSSTSGSYEQYF
TRBJ1-1	TRBV5-1	many	CASSLGWGSDTSTARAFF
TRBJ2-1	TRBV5-1	many	CASSFWTSGDNEQFF
TRBJ2-2	TRBV5-1	few	CASSAGGTGELFF
TRBJ1-1	TRBV5-1	many	CASSLDVMNTEAFF
TRBJ2-5	TRBV5-1	many	CASSLTGFQETQYF
TRBJ2-2	TRBV5-1	many	CASSPFHGGTGELFF
TRBJ2-5	TRBV20-1	few	CSATGWAETQYF
TRBJ2-3	TRBV14	NA	CASSQLIWTPQYF
TRBJ2-1	TRBV6-2/TRBV6-3	many	CASTGLAGASGSEQFF
TRBJ2-3	TRBV20-1	many	CSARDPPPSTDTQYF
TRBJ2-2	TRBV5-1	few	CASSPRGSHTGELFF
TRBJ2-7	TRBV6-5	many	CASSYLGLSHEQYF
TRBJ2-7	TRBV5-1	many	CASSRHIRTGASYEQYF
TRBJ2-3	TRBV20-1	many	CSAIRGARTTDTQYF
TRBJ2-5	TRBV15	many	CATSRPPGVRETQYF
TRBJ2-3	TRBV7-2	many	CASSPPPLTDTQYF
TRBJ1-1	TRBV5-1	many	CASSFTGDTEAFF
TRBJ2-5	TRBV28	NA	CASSFLSGGPKETQYF
TRBJ1-6	TRBV4-1	many	CASSQDQVLEGSSYNSPLHF
TRBJ1-1	TRBV20-1	NA	CSASTEAFF
TRBJ2-3	TRBV20-1	many	CSARHRGTDTQYF
TRBJ1-4	TRBV5-1	many	CASSGGATNEKLFF
TRBJ1-1	TRBV7-6	NA	CASSLDVGFMNTEAFF
TRBJ1-2	TRBV28	few	CASHSGQGTYGYTF
TRBJ2-1	TRBV7-6	many	CASSSAPAGVYNEQFF
TRBJ1-2	TRBV9	many	CASSGTNYGYTF
TRBJ2-1	TRBV5-1	many	CASSSDSSSYNEQFF
TRBJ2-3	TRBV4-1	many	CASSAGTVSTDTQYF
TRBJ1-2	TRBV18	many	CASSPTGPPDSGGYTF
TRBJ2-1	TRBV20-1	NA	CSARVLAGGIYNEQFF
TRBJ2-2	TRBV6-1	few	CASSPTGYGELFF